A single sample gave rise to the 26 T cell receptor beta chains below, sequenced in a study of T cell responses to AZD1222 COVID-19 vaccine (dated by TCRdb to the early 2020s). What the time point label conveys for this sample: baseline before first vaccination. Library construction relied on the immunoSEQ multiplex PCR assay. TCRdb took this table from immuneACCESS and kept in-frame rearrangements with V and J called. Such tables lack part of the clones; where checked against another copy, unresolved V genes explain under half of the gap, and the rest is unexplained. The sample table shows some 160,000 clones, and approximately 90% are seen once. Approximately 4.8% of the sample rests with the top ten. Material: peripheral blood, obtained on day 0 of AZD1222 vaccination. These receptors were obtained from an adult in good health.

CDR3 bases: TGCGCCAGCAGCTTTGAAGGGTACGAGCAGTACTTC. This sequence encodes CASSFEGYEQYF. The rearrangement uses TRBV5-1 and TRBJ2-7; D remains unclear. The V and J ends lost 2 bases and 4 bases respectively, with 7 bases between them. Germline CDR1 SGHRS, CDR2 YFSETQ. The CDR3 contains 12 residues.

This rearrangement joins TRBV19 to TRBJ2-3, with D maybe TRBD2 (6 bases). V dropped 4 bases and J dropped 2 bases, with 16 bases sitting between them. The CDR3 spans 16 residues. The V gene's germline CDR1 is LNHDA and CDR2 SQIVND (reference sequence). CDR3 sequence reads: CASSRAGEANTDTQYF. The CDR3 bases are TGTGCCAGTAGTAGAGCTGGGGAGGCCAACACAGATACGCAGTATTTT. The full variable domain, in which reference TRBV19 and TRBJ2-3 provide the parts outside the CDR3, is DGGITQSPKYLFRKEGQNVTLSCEQNLNHDAMYWYRQDPGQGLRLIYYSQIVNDFQKGDIAEGYSVSREKKESFPLTVTSAQKNPTAFYLCASSRAGEANTDTQYFGPGTRLTVL.

To note about this clone: One junction end disagrees with the germline gene, perhaps due to a read error. This sequence joins TRBV2 and TRBJ2-7; tentative D call: TRBD2 (6 bases). Per the germline V gene, CDR1 is SNHLY and CDR2 is FYNNEI. This CDR3 is built from 15 residues. The CDR3 spells CASSERGFPLSTSSF. CDR3 coding DNA: TGTGCCAGCAGTGAACGGGGGTTCCCCCTCTCCACCTCTAGCTTC.

V is TRBV2 and J is TRBJ1-5, with D possibly TRBD1 on 6 matching bases. Trimming took 6 bases from V and 2 from J, leaving 11 bases between them. Per the germline V gene, CDR1 is SNHLY and CDR2 is FYNNEI. The CDR3 totals 14 residues. The CDR3, as DNA: TGTGCCAGCAGCGATGGACAGCGCAATCAGCCCCAGCATTTT. Amino acids: CASSDGQRNQPQHF.

This chain uses TRBV7-2 with TRBJ2-7; 9 bases line up with TRBD2. Germline V gives CDR1 SGHTA, CDR2 FQGNSA. The CDR3 length is 17 residues. Trimming cost V 5 bases and J 0 bases; bases outside gene matches: 11. CDR3 DNA sequence: TGTGCCAGCAGCCCGGGTTGGCTAGCGGGAAACTCCTACGAGCAGTACTTC. Its protein is CASSPGWLAGNSYEQYF.

The chain carries TRBV28 and TRBJ2-7; 8 bases agree with TRBD2. Germline CDR1 MDHEN, CDR2 SYDVKM. CDR3 length: 15 amino acids. V lost 4 bases, J lost 0 bases, and 5 bases stayed unmatched. CDR3 region: CASSSPLADSYEQYF. DNA for the CDR3: TGTGCCAGCAGTTCTCCACTAGCGGACTCCTACGAGCAGTACTTC.

The chain has TRBV14 and TRBJ2-3; D unclear. This CDR3 region has 12 residues. Germline-derived CDR1 and CDR2 are SGHDN and FVKESK. V was clipped by 4 bases and J by 7 bases, with 9 bases between them. CDR3 region: CASSLNHYTQYF. DNA for the CDR3: TGTGCCAGCAGCCTCAACCATTATACGCAGTATTTT.

This chain uses TRBV20-1 with TRBJ2-3; no reliable D call. The germline gives CDR1 DFQATT, CDR2 SNEGSKA (reference sequence). The CDR3 has 10 amino acids. V gave up 8 bases and J gave up 4 bases, with 7 bases separating them. This chain's CDR3 is CSQRADTQYF. CDR3 nucleotide sequence: TGCAGTCAACGGGCAGATACGCAGTATTTT.

The rearrangement links TRBV4-2 to TRBJ1-6, with a tentative D call TRBD1 (6 bases). This CDR3 spans 17 amino acids. Trimming took off 1 base at V and 0 bases at J, with 10 bases between the two ends. The germline V gene encodes CDR1 LGHNA and CDR2 YNFKEQ. CDR3 region: CASSQATDSSYNSPLHF. The CDR3 bases are TGTGCCAGCAGCCAAGCGACGGACAGCTCCTATAATTCACCCCTCCACTTT.

V and J are TRBV7-2 and TRBJ2-7, with TRBD1 as a possible D gene (6 bases). Germline CDR1 SGHTA, CDR2 FQGNSA. Trimming shortened V by 5 bases and J by 3 bases, and 14 bases separated the two germline ends. The CDR3 sequence is 14 residues long. The CDR3 DNA reads TGTGCCAGCAGCATTAGGGGACACCTCTACGAGCAGTACTTC. Amino acids: CASSIRGHLYEQYF.

This chain links TRBV30 with TRBJ1-2, with D hard to call. V shed 2 bases and J shed 6 bases, with 10 bases lying between them. The CDR3 has 12 amino acids. CDR1 GTSNPN and CDR2 SVGIG come from the germline V gene (reference sequence). As DNA, the CDR3 is TGTGCCTGGAGTCCTAGAACCGATGGCTACACCTTC. This translates into CAWSPRTDGYTF.

The chain recombines TRBV10-3 with TRBJ1-2, with D possibly matching TRBD1 (5 bases). The V end was cut by 7 bases, the J end by 8 bases, with 14 bases between. The CDR3 extends over 12 amino acids. The germline V gene has CDR1 ENHRY and CDR2 SYGVKD. CDR3 bases: TGTGCCATCACCGAAGGGGATAGAGGCTACACCTTC. Amino acids: CAITEGDRGYTF.

CDR3 amino acids: CASSVVASGRAKNEQFF. The DNA of the CDR3 is TGTGCCAGCAGCGTAGTTGCTAGCGGGAGGGCCAAAAATGAGCAGTTCTTC. The chain links TRBV11-3 to TRBJ2-1, with 12 bases matching TRBD2. Trimming took 5 bases from V and 7 from J; bases not matched to a gene: 12. The CDR3 length is 17 residues. Germline V lookup: CDR1 SGHNT, CDR2 YENEEA.

The V gene is TRBV27, the J gene TRBJ1-5; possible D gene TRBD1, 6 bases. The CDR3 length is 13 residues. The V gene lost 3 bases and the J gene lost 5 bases, with 8 bases spanning the gap. CDR1 and CDR2 (germline): MNHEY, SMNVEV (reference sequence). Here the CDR3 reads CASSFAGDQPQHF. The CDR3 DNA is TGTGCCAGCAGTTTCGCAGGGGATCAGCCCCAGCATTTT.

This chain links TRBV2 with TRBJ2-1; 8 nucleotides line up with TRBD2. The CDR3 runs to 16 residues. J lost 2 bases, V lost 0 bases, and 3 bases had no gene match. CDR1 is SNHLY and CDR2 is FYNNEI in the germline V gene. This CDR3 is CASSEAVLAAYNEQFF. The CDR3 DNA reads TGTGCCAGCAGTGAAGCCGTACTAGCGGCCTACAATGAGCAGTTCTTC.

V usage is TRBV4-3 and J usage is TRBJ2-6; D may be TRBD2 (6 bases). The CDR3 has 15 residues. Germline lookup yields CDR1 LGHNA and CDR2 YSLEER. V was trimmed by 1 base and J by 9 bases, leaving 13 bases between them. The CDR3 nucleotides read TGCGCCAGCAGCCAAGGCGGAGGGCGGTTCAACGTCCTGACTTTC. The encoded protein is CASSQGGGRFNVLTF.

This clone was recorded only once. V usage is TRBV11-2 and J usage is TRBJ2-1; 14 bases agree with TRBD2. CDR3 length equals 19 residues. V lost 4 bases, J lost 4 bases, and 12 bases stayed unmatched. Germline CDR1 SGHAT, CDR2 FQNNGV. CDR3 nucleotides: TGTGCCAGCAGCTCCAGACCGCCCCGACTAGCGGGAGGGTACAATGAGCAGTTCTTC. This codes for CASSSRPPRLAGGYNEQFF.

The rearrangement links TRBV28 to TRBJ1-5, with D possibly matching TRBD1 (5 bases). Germline V gene data show CDR1 as MDHEN and CDR2 as SYDVKM. V lost 4 bases, J lost 5 bases, and 15 bases lay in between. The CDR3 totals 15 residues. This chain's CDR3 is CASSSPDSPDQPQHF. CDR3 nucleotides: TGTGCCAGCAGTTCCCCCGACAGCCCGGATCAGCCCCAGCATTTT.

This chain joins TRBV7-3 and TRBJ2-1; D call uncertain. The CDR3 is 15 residues long. Between the trimmed V and J ends, which lost 2 bases and 0 bases, there was a span of 8 bases. Germline V lookup: CDR1 SGHTA, CDR2 FQGTGA. CDR3 nucleotide sequence: TGTGCCAGCAGCTTAGGGGTAAGCTCCTACAATGAGCAGTTCTTC. It encodes CASSLGVSSYNEQFF.

This chain joins TRBV11-2 and TRBJ2-1; 10 bases map to TRBD2. Trimming removed 6 bases from V and 2 bases from J; junction bases left unmatched: 13. CDR1 and CDR2 (germline): SGHAT, FQNNGV. This CDR3 is 18 amino acids long. CDR3 DNA: TGTGCCAGCAGACGTGGGGCTAGCGGGAGCATCACCTACAATGAGCAGTTCTTC. Translating it yields CASRRGASGSITYNEQFF.

The V and J genes are TRBV3-1 (or the pseudogene TRBV3-2) and TRBJ2-7; 11 positions agree with TRBD2. V was clipped by 4 bases and J by 3 bases; unmatched bases: 5. Germline-derived CDR1 and CDR2 are LGHDT and YNNKEL (reference sequence). This CDR3 has 15 amino acids. CDR3 DNA: TGTGCCAGCAGCCTTGCTAGCGGGAGGCGCTACGAGCAGTACTTC. It encodes CASSLASGRRYEQYF.

The chain has TRBV19 and TRBJ1-2, with 7 bases identical to TRBD1. This CDR3 region has 14 residues. Per germline, CDR1 LNHDA and CDR2 SQIVND (reference sequence). V lost 0 bases, J lost 7 bases, and 5 bases stayed unmatched. DNA for the CDR3: TGTGCCAGTAGTATAGACCGGGACAGCCCTGGCTACACCTTC. Amino acids: CASSIDRDSPGYTF.

V and J are TRBV7-2 and TRBJ2-3; 8 nucleotides line up with TRBD2. The CDR3 runs 15 residues. V was pared by 5 bases and J by 0 bases, with 4 bases of the junction left unmatched. Germline V gene sequence: CDR1 SGHTA, CDR2 FQGNSA. The DNA of the CDR3 is TGTGCCAGCAGCCCAACTAGCGGTAGCACAGATACGCAGTATTTT. Protein sequence: CASSPTSGSTDTQYF.

This chain links TRBV6-5 with TRBJ1-3; 8 positions agree with TRBD1. Germline CDR1 reads MNHEY; CDR2 reads SVGAGI. The CDR3 is 12 amino acids. After removal of 7 bases from V and 6 bases from J, the junction contained 2 bases not matched to a gene. The DNA for the CDR3 is TGTGCCAGCATGACAGGGGCAAACACCATATATTTT. Encoded protein: CASMTGANTIYF.

The V gene is TRBV28, the J gene TRBJ1-5; the D is unclear. CDR1 is MDHEN, CDR2 SYDVKM, per germline. Between the trimmed V and J ends, which lost 7 bases and 1 base, there was a span of 14 bases. The CDR3 loop spans 15 amino acids. The chain's CDR3 is CASTSWGLSNQPQHF. In DNA, the CDR3 is TGTGCCAGCACATCATGGGGATTAAGCAATCAGCCCCAGCATTTT.

This CDR3 reads CASSPKTPSTSGRGPDTQYF. In nucleotides, the CDR3 is TGTGCCAGCAGCCCTAAGACCCCCTCTACTAGCGGGAGGGGACCAGATACGCAGTATTTT. The genes are TRBV9 and TRBJ2-3; 13 positions agree with TRBD2. The CDR3 is 20 residues long. Unmatched junction bases numbered 18, after V lost 4 bases and J lost 4 bases. Germline-derived CDR1 and CDR2 are SGDLS and YYNGEE.